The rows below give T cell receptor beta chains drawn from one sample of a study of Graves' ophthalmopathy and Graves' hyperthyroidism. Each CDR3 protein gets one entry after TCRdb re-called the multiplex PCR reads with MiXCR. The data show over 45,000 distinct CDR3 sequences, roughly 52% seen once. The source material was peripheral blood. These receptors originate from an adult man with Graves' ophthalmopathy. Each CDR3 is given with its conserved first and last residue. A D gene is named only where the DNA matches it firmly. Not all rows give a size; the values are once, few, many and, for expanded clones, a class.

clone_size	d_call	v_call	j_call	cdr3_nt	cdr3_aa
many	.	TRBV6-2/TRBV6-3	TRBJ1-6	TGTGCCAGCAGAGAGGGGCATAATTCACCCCTCCACTTT	CASREGHNSPLHF
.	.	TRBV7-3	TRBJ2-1	TGTGCCAGCAGCTTAACAGGGGTTGGTGCGAATGAGCAGTTCTTC	CASSLTGVGANEQFF
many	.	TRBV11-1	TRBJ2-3	TGTGCCAGCAGCGCTGCGGCAATGTCCACAGATACGCAGTATTTT	CASSAAAMSTDTQYF
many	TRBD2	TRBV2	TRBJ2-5	TGTGCCAGCAGTCCCGGACTAGCGGTGAGAGAGACCCAGTACTTC	CASSPGLAVRETQYF
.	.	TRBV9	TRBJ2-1	TGTGCCAGCAGCGTAGATGTCCGGGACTCCTACAATGAGCAGTTCTTC	CASSVDVRDSYNEQFF
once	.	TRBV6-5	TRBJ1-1	TGTGCCAGCAGCTGGTCGCGGGCTTCGAACACTGAAGCTTTCTTT	CASSWSRASNTEAFF
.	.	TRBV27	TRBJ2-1	TGTGTCACCAGATTGCGGTCCTCCTACAGTGAGCAGTTCTTC	CVTRLRSSYSEQFF
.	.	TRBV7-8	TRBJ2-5	.	CASSYTGELFFGETQYF
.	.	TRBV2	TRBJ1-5	TGTGCCAGCAGCGGGGGGAGCCAAGAGACCCAGCATTTT	CASSGGSQETQHF
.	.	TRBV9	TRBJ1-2	TGTGCCAGCAGCCTTGGGGGGGGACTCTACAATGAGCATGGCTACACCTTC	CASSLGGGLYNEHGYTF
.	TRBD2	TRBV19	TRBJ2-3	TGTGCCAGTAGTATCCCGCCCGGGACTAGCGGGATAGATACGCAGTATTTT	CASSIPPGTSGIDTQYF
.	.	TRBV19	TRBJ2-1	TGTGCCAGTACCCGCGACAAATACAATGAGCAGTTCTTC	CASTRDKYNEQFF
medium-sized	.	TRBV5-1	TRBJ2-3	TGTGCCAGCAGCTTGAGCACAGATACGCAGTATTTT	CASSLSTDTQYF
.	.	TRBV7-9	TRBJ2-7	TGTGCCAGCAGCTTGGGGACAAGCTCCTACGAGCAGTACTTC	CASSLGTSSYEQYF
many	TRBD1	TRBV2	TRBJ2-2	TGTGCCAGCAGTGAACGGCGGACAGGGAACACCGGGGAGCTGTTTTTT	CASSERRTGNTGELFF
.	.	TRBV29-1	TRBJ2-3	TGCAGCGTTCCCCGGACTAGCACAGATACGCAGTATTTT	CSVPRTSTDTQYF
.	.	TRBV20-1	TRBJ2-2	TGCAGTGCTAGAACCCCGGGACTCCACACCGGGGAGCTGTTTTTT	CSARTPGLHTGELFF
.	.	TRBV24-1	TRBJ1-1	TGTGCCGCTAACACTGAAGCTTTCTTT	CAANTEAFF
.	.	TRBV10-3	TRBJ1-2	TGTGCCATCAGTGTCCCTTTTAGAGTGGCTATATTCTTATGTGCTAACTATGGCTACACCTTC	CAISVPFRVAIFLCANYGYTF
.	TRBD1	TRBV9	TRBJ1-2	TGTGCCAGCAGCGCAAGGGACAGGGGCAACTATGGCTACACCTTC	CASSARDRGNYGYTF
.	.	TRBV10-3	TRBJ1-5	TGTGCCATCAGTGAGTCTAGGGAAGAGACCCAGCATTTT	CAISESREETQHF
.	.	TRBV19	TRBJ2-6	TGTGCTAGGAGGGGCTCTGGGGCCAACGTCCTGACTTTC	CARRGSGANVLTF
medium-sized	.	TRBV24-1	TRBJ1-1	TGTGCCACCAGTGCCGGGGTAGGAACTGAAGCTTTCTTT	CATSAGVGTEAFF
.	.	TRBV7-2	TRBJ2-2	TGTGCCAGCAGCTTCGGGTCGGGAGGGGAGCTGTTTTTT	CASSFGSGGELFF
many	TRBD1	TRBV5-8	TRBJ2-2	TGTGCCAGCAGCCTAAGACAGGGGAACACCGGGGAGCTGTTTTTT	CASSLRQGNTGELFF
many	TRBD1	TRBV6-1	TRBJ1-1	TGTGCCAGCAGTGACCCGACAGGGGACACTGAAGCTTTCTTT	CASSDPTGDTEAFF
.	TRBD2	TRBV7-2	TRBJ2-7	TGTGCCAGCACCTGGGGGGGAGACAGTGCCTACGAGCAGTACTTC	CASTWGGDSAYEQYF
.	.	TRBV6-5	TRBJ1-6	TGTGTCAGCAGGAGGGGGGGACCGAGGTCACCCCTCCACTTT	CVSRRGGPRSPLHF
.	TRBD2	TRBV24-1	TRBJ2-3	TGTGCCACCAGTGATTCCGGGACTAACTTGGCGCAGTATTTT	CATSDSGTNLAQYF
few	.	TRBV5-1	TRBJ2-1	TGCGCCAGCAGCTGGCAGGGAAGCACTGAGCAGTTCTTC	CASSWQGSTEQFF
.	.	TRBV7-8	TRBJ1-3	TGTGCCAGCAGCCCGAGATTCGGAAACACCATATATTTT	CASSPRFGNTIYF
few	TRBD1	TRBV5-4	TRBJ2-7	TGTGCCAGCAGCTTCGGCTTGCAGGGGGCCAACGAGCAGTACTTC	CASSFGLQGANEQYF
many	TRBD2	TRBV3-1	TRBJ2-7	TGTGCCAGCAGCCCCCAAGCGGGGCTAACCTACGAGCAGTACTTC	CASSPQAGLTYEQYF
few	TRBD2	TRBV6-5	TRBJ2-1	TGTGCCAGCAGTCGCCGACTAGCGGGGGGCCGAAGCTCCTACAATGAGCAGTTCTTC	CASSRRLAGGRSSYNEQFF
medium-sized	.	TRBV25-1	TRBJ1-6	TGTGCCAGCAGTGAATACGGGGGAGGCAATAATTCACCCCTCCACTTT	CASSEYGGGNNSPLHF
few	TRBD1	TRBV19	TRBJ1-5	TGTGCCAGTAGTATTGCAGGGGGCAGGGGCAATCAGCCCCAGCATTTT	CASSIAGGRGNQPQHF
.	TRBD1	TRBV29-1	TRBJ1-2	TGCAGCGCTGAATCGATGACAGGGTTCTATCACTATGGCTACACCTTC	CSAESMTGFYHYGYTF
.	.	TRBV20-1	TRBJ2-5	TGCAGTGCTAGGGTGACCCAGTACTTC	CSARVTQYF
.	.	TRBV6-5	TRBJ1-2	TGTGCCAGCAGTCCTCAGCGGGGTAACTATGGCTACACCTTC	CASSPQRGNYGYTF
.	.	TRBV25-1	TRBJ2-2	TGTGCCAGCAGTGAATATGCGGAGACCGGGGAGCTGTTTTTT	CASSEYAETGELFF
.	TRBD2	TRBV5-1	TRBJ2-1	TGCGCCAGCAGCATGGGACTAGGATCCTACAATGAGCAGTTCTTC	CASSMGLGSYNEQFF
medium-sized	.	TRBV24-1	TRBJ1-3	TGTGCCACCAGTAGGGGGGACGGTACGTCCTCTGGAAACACCATATATTTT	CATSRGDGTSSGNTIYF
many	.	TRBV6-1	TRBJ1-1	TGTGCCAGCAGTGACCGGGACATCCATCGAAAGGCTTTCTTT	CASSDRDIHRKAFF
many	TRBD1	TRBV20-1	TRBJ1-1	TGCAGTGCTAAACAGGGGGCACACACTGAAGCTTTCTTT	CSAKQGAHTEAFF
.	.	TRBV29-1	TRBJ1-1	TGCAGCGTTGAGACGACAAGGATGAACACTGAAGCTTTCTTT	CSVETTRMNTEAFF
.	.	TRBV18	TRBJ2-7	TGTGCCAGCTCACCCGGAGGGGCCGTCTCCTACGAGCAGTACTTC	CASSPGGAVSYEQYF
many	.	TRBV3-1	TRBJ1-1	TGTGCCAGCAGCCAACTCGGAGTGAACACTGAAGCTTTCTTT	CASSQLGVNTEAFF
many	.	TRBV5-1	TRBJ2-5	TGCGCCAGCAGCCCACAGACATTCCAAGAGACCCAGTACTTC	CASSPQTFQETQYF
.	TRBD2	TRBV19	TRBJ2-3	TGTGCCAGCCGCGACGGGACTAGCGGCACAGATACGCAGTATTTT	CASRDGTSGTDTQYF
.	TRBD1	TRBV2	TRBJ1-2	TGTGCCAGCTCCCGGGACAGGTCTAACTATGGCTACACCTTC	CASSRDRSNYGYTF